The following is a TCR beta chain sequence with its context. Its antigen remains unidentified. No per-base quality is available; no much larger clone lies one base away. The sample originates from a study of blood T cell repertoires in COVID-19 (dated by TCRdb to about 2020). About the investigation overall: Samples covering the acute and convalescent phases of COVID-19 were provided by collaborators in the United States, Italy and Spain. The prospective study material was composed of cDNA or gDNA derived from T cells, B-cell-depleted T cells, or PBMCs. Subjects who had been exposed to COVID-19, were actively infected with it, or had recovered from it provided the deeply sampled blood TCRbeta repertoires that made up the dataset. A freely available public database, intended as a resource for researchers studying the immune response to SARS-CoV-2, is where the repertoires were released. Samples were obtained from the ongoing ImmuneRACE study (first 160 participants) and from over 1,000 subjects provided by 6 global collaborators. A de-identified subject ID, COVID-19 status, age in years and sex were almost always included in the sample metadata. Where available, HLA class I and class II types were obtained from metadata supplied by the sample provider rather than from assay-based typing. Results the study describes overall, beyond this receptor: How much clinical and demographic metadata was included differed by source and by participant, and the metadata was provided uncurated.

The immunoSEQ Assay, a bias-controlled multiplex PCR, was used to amplify TCRbeta CDR3 regions from genomic DNA. Per the source publication's procedure: Nucleated cell counts per sample were estimated from amplification of reference gene primers within the assay. To quantify the absolute abundance of each unique TCRbeta CDR3 rearrangement, sequence reads were collapsed and filtered. Productive Simpson clonality was computed per sample as the square root of Simpson's diversity index over productive rearrangements. TCRdb stores this immuneACCESS table with in-frame sequences only. Part of the clones is absent; in the studies checked, under half of the shortfall reflects unresolved V genes, and no reason is known for the rest. Clonal size and the V and J genes are those of that table, whereas D and trimming came from the DNA. The sample contains roughly 63,000 clones, roughly 74% of them found a single time. The ten most abundant clones make up 28% of the sample.

Looking up the germline V gene yields CDR1 SGHAT and CDR2 FQNNGV. Measured from the cysteine to the phenylalanine, the CDR3 is 13 residues long. The retained sequence is limited to the CDR3, 39 bases, with the frame set at the first base. Trimmed from V: 1 base; trimmed from J: 3 bases; junction bases lacking a gene match: 0. Each collaborating institution followed its own protocols to collect whole blood in K2EDTA tubes. Collaborator samples were shipped for TCRbeta analysis as frozen whole blood, isolated PBMCs, or DNA extracted from either sample type. Material: peripheral blood. The source of this sequence is a woman older than 75 with acute or convalescent COVID-19. The rearrangement joined TRBV11-2 to TRBJ2-7, and TRBD2 matches 7 of the central bases. The DNA sequence is as follows: TGTGCCAGCAGCTTAGCTAGCGGCTACGAGCAGTACTTC. This gives the protein CASSLASGYEQYF.